Each of the 7 T cell receptor beta chains below was sequenced from the same sample in a study of T cell responses to AZD1222 COVID-19 vaccine. Assay: immunoSEQ multiplex PCR; the TCRdb copy retains only in-frame clones and omits some. The top ten hold more than 4.5% of the sample, which has about 120,000 clones, roughly nine tenths seen once. Sample: peripheral blood, taken on day 0 of AZD1222 vaccination. The origin of the receptors is an adult in good health.

The chain is built from TRBV7-8 and TRBJ1-5; D is unresolved. From germline, CDR1 is SGHVS and CDR2 FQNEAQ. The CDR3 runs to 14 residues. V was cut by 4 bases and J by 2 bases, with 9 bases left in between. CDR3 sequence reads: CASSSVLGNQPQHF. The CDR3 DNA reads TGTGCCAGCAGCTCCGTATTAGGCAATCAGCCCCAGCATTTT.

This rearrangement joins TRBV12-3 or TRBV12-4 to TRBJ1-2; the D gene is possibly TRBD1 (5 bases). CDR3 length: 13 residues. V was cut by 2 bases and J by 8 bases, with 12 bases left in between. CDR3 protein: CASSLLIDSGYTF. The CDR3 DNA is TGTGCCAGCAGTTTACTCATCGACAGCGGCTACACCTTC.

V and J are TRBV7-2 and TRBJ1-3; D uncertain. Between the trimmed V and J ends, which lost 3 bases and 0 bases, there was a span of 9 bases. This CDR3 is 15 amino acids long. CDR1 and CDR2 from the germline V gene are SGHTA and FQGNSA. The DNA for the CDR3 is TGTGCCAGCAGCTTTGGTGCAGTCTCTGGAAACACCATATATTTT. Translated: CASSFGAVSGNTIYF.

This chain links TRBV10-2 with TRBJ2-2, with D possibly being TRBD2 (7 bases). The V end was cut by 6 bases, the J end by 1 base, with 24 bases between. CDR1 and CDR2 (germline): WSHSY, SAAADI. The CDR3 has 19 residues. This CDR3 is CASRDSAGGGKMNTGELFF. CDR3 bases: TGCGCCAGCAGGGACAGCGCCGGGGGAGGGAAAATGAACACCGGGGAGCTGTTTTTT.

The rearrangement uses TRBV11-2 and TRBJ1-1; the D is unclear. This CDR3 spans 13 amino acids. Between the trimmed V and J ends, which lost 5 bases and 1 base, there was a span of 8 bases. Germline V gene lookup returns CDR1 SGHAT and CDR2 FQNNGV. CDR3 DNA sequence: TGTGCCAGCAGCCCCGCCCAGAACACTGAAGCTTTCTTT. Its protein is CASSPAQNTEAFF.

CDR3 bases: TGTGCCTGGAAGACGGCAGGGAGGGAGAGAAGCAATCAGCCCCAGCATTTT. Encoded protein: CAWKTAGRERSNQPQHF. This rearrangement joins TRBV30 to TRBJ1-5; weak D call: TRBD1 (5 bases). With 4 bases removed from V and 1 base from J, the gap between germline ends came to 20 bases. Germline V gives CDR1 GTSNPN, CDR2 SVGIG (reference sequence). The CDR3 spans 17 residues.

The chain joins TRBV9 to TRBJ1-1; D perhaps matches TRBD1 (6 bases). Per the germline V gene, CDR1 is SGDLS and CDR2 is YYNGEE. V dropped 0 bases and J dropped 0 bases, with 12 bases sitting between them. This CDR3 has 16 residues. Here the CDR3 DNA reads TGTGCCAGCAGCGTAGCGGCAGGGGCGCTGAACACTGAAGCTTTCTTT. Its protein is CASSVAAGALNTEAFF.